The 9 T cell receptor beta chains given below trace back to one sample, sequenced in a study of blood T cell repertoires in COVID-19. Measured with immunoSEQ multiplex PCR; TCRdb has only the in-frame clones, and not every one. The table lists roughly 150,000 clones, around nine tenths of them singletons. The sample comprised peripheral blood. Receptors were obtained from an elderly woman with COVID-19, enrolled during active disease.

This chain uses TRBV28 with TRBJ2-7; D call uncertain. Germline lookup yields CDR1 MDHEN and CDR2 SYDVKM. This CDR3 has 11 residues. Trimming removed 8 bases at V and 7 bases at J, with 12 bases between. The CDR3 region has the DNA TGTGCCAGCGTCGCGAGTTGGGAGCAGTACTTC. It encodes CASVASWEQYF.

The rearrangement links TRBV5-6 to TRBJ1-6; no clear D gene. The V end was cut by 1 base, the J end by 0 bases, with 8 bases between. The CDR3 spans 16 residues. Germline V gene data show CDR1 as SGHDT and CDR2 as YYEEEE. The CDR3 here is CASSLMGSSYNSPLHF. DNA of the CDR3: TGTGCCAGCAGCTTGATGGGGAGCTCCTATAATTCACCCCTCCACTTT. The full variable domain, in which reference TRBV5-6 and TRBJ1-6 provide the parts outside the CDR3, is DAGVTQSPTHLIKTRGQQVTLRCSPKSGHDTVSWYQQALGQGPQFIFQYYEEEERQRGNFPDRFSGHQFPNYSSELNVNALLLGDSALYLCASSLMGSSYNSPLHFGNGTRLTVT.

This clone has only a few counts. CDR3 sequence (DNA): TGTGCCAGCAGCTTAAGATTGGTCAGGCAGGGGGCGAAGAGCAATCAGCCCCAGCATTTT. Protein: CASSLRLVRQGAKSNQPQHF. This chain links TRBV7-8 with TRBJ1-5, with 8 bases matching TRBD1. Trimming cost V 2 bases and J 1 base; bases outside gene matches: 16. The CDR3 runs to 20 residues. The V gene's germline CDR1 is SGHVS and CDR2 FQNEAQ.

This clone has only one observation. The rearrangement links TRBV7-2 to TRBJ1-2; D unresolved. This CDR3 has 15 residues. CDR1 and CDR2 (germline): SGHTA, FQGNSA. V dropped 5 bases and J dropped 4 bases, with 17 bases sitting between them. The CDR3 region has the DNA TGTGCCAGCAGCCAAACAGCCGTGTTGGGCTATGGCTACACCTTC. This sequence encodes CASSQTAVLGYGYTF.

The rearrangement joins TRBV7-2 to TRBJ1-1, with D possibly matching TRBD1 (5 bases). Germline V gene lookup returns CDR1 SGHTA and CDR2 FQGNSA. This CDR3 is 15 amino acids long. The V end lost 4 bases, the J end lost 2 bases, and 14 bases lay between the germline ends. CDR3 in DNA: TGTGCCAGCAGCTCCCCGGCAGGGCTTAACACTGAAGCTTTCTTT. As protein: CASSSPAGLNTEAFF.

The chain links TRBV5-6 to TRBJ1-1, with D tentatively TRBD1 (5 bases). The V end lost 4 bases, the J end lost 10 bases, and 14 bases lay between the germline ends. Germline-derived CDR1 and CDR2 are SGHDT and YYEEEE. The CDR3 runs to 12 residues. The CDR3 is CASSPEVGVAFF. The CDR3 region has the DNA TGTGCCAGCAGCCCGGAAGTAGGGGTAGCTTTCTTT.

This clone has just a few counts. The chain couples TRBV5-1 to TRBJ2-1; D remains ambiguous. Germline V gene data show CDR1 as SGHRS and CDR2 as YFSETQ. Trimming took 0 bases from V and 4 from J, leaving 11 bases between them. There are 15 residues in the CDR3. CDR3 in amino acids: CASSLDGGYYNEQFF. DNA of the CDR3: TGCGCCAGCAGCTTGGACGGCGGATATTACAATGAGCAGTTCTTC. The full variable domain, in which reference TRBV5-1 and TRBJ2-1 provide the parts outside the CDR3, is KAGVTQTPRYLIKTRGQQVTLSCSPISGHRSVSWYQQTPGQGLQFLFEYFSETQRNKGNFPGRFSGRQFSNSRSEMNVSTLELGDSALYLCASSLDGGYYNEQFFGPGTRLTVL.

The J gene is TRBJ2-7, the V gene TRBV29-1, with a possible D match to TRBD1 (5 bases). Germline V gene sequence: CDR1 SQVTM, CDR2 ANQGSEA. The length of the CDR3 is 12 residues. V was clipped by 6 bases and J by 7 bases, with 16 bases between them. The CDR3 here is CSVRRGPEEQYF. CDR3 coding DNA: TGCAGCGTCCGAAGGGGCCCGGAGGAGCAGTACTTC.

This chain links TRBV7-9 with TRBJ2-5; a weak D match, TRBD1 (6 bases). Germline V gene data show CDR1 as SEHNR and CDR2 as FQNEAQ (reference sequence). This CDR3 region has 14 residues. V gave up 1 base and J gave up 4 bases, with 10 bases separating them. The CDR3 is CASSLGGGRETQYF. CDR3 sequence (DNA): TGTGCCAGCAGCTTAGGTGGGGGCCGAGAGACCCAGTACTTC.